The 3 T cell receptor beta chains reported below all come from one sample, sequenced in a study of OX40 agonist ivuxolimab in advanced cancers. Clones were sequenced by immunoSEQ multiplex PCR, and TCRdb holds only the in-frame ones, with some missing. The table includes about 95,000 clones, 89% detected once. Sequencing used CD4+ or CD8+ T cells sorted from blood, obtained in a trial of the OX40 agonist ivuxolimab. The receptors here all came from an adult with an advanced solid tumor such as melanoma, head and neck, liver or kidney cancer.

The rearrangement joins TRBV18 to TRBJ1-1; D might be TRBD1 (5 bases). The CDR3 loop spans 16 amino acids. Germline CDR1 reads KGHSH; CDR2 reads LQKENI. V lost 5 bases, J lost 8 bases, and 24 bases lay in between. In DNA, the CDR3 is TGTGCCAGCTCATCCCAACCGGGGGGAAGAGGTTCGGAAGCTTTCTTT. It is translated as CASSSQPGGRGSEAFF. Supplemented by reference TRBV18 and TRBJ1-1, the full variable domain reads NAGVMQNPRHLVRRRGQEARLRCSPMKGHSHVYWYRQLPEEGLKFMVYLQKENIIDESGMPKERFSAEFPKEGPSILRIQQVVRGDSAAYFCASSSQPGGRGSEAFFGQGTRLTVV.

The gene calls are TRBV7-2 and TRBJ2-7; the D gene is possibly TRBD2 (6 bases). CDR1 is SGHTA and CDR2 is FQGNSA in the germline V gene. V lost 5 bases, J lost 3 bases, and 17 bases lay in between. This CDR3 spans 15 amino acids. CDR3 nucleotides: TGTGCCAGCAGCACTACGGGACTGAGGTTCTACGAGCAGTACTTC. The encoded protein is CASSTTGLRFYEQYF.

V and J are TRBV5-1 and TRBJ1-1; 7 bases agree with TRBD1. Germline V gene sequence: CDR1 SGHRS, CDR2 YFSETQ. V trimming: 5 bases; J trimming: 5 bases; junction bases outside the gene matches: 9. This CDR3 spans 14 amino acids. As DNA, the CDR3 is TGCGCCAGCAGATTAGGACAGGTGGAGACTGAAGCTTTCTTT. The encoded protein is CASRLGQVETEAFF.